The clone carrying this T cell receptor (beta chain) was counted at least ten times. These data are taken from a study of CD8 T cells in ankylosing spondylitis. V lost 7 bases to trimming and J lost 4 bases, with 8 bases between them. Germline V gene data show CDR1 as MNHEY and CDR2 as SVGEGT. This CDR3 region has 12 residues. TCRdb re-called the 5' RACE reads with MiXCR, one entry per CDR3 protein. This table holds 85,000 to 100,000 distinct CDR3 sequences, roughly 8.7% found once. The receptor was isolated from a male donor with ankylosing spondylitis or in good health (not recorded which). The sequenced sample consisted of blood, either unsorted or a sorted T cell fraction (not recorded which). V gene TRBV6-2 or TRBV6-3 combines with J gene TRBJ1-5, with D unresolved. Here the CDR3 DNA reads TGTGCCAGCACTGGGAGAAATCAGCCCCAGCATTTT. Translated, it gives CASTGRNQPQHF.